This TCR beta chain was obtained from a study of glioma-infiltrating T cells after dendritic cell vaccination. This CDR3 region has 15 residues. Germline loops: CDR1 MNHNY, CDR2 SVGAGI (reference sequence). Between the trimmed V and J ends, which lost 6 bases and 3 bases, there was a span of 18 bases. Libraries were prepared by immunoSEQ multiplex PCR; TCRdb keeps only in-frame clonotypes and omits some of them. The data show just over 95,000 clones, about 80% seen once. Only patients with spare fresh-frozen tumor and over two years of follow-up were included. This sequence originates from a human donor with glioblastoma. The gene calls are TRBV6-6 and TRBJ2-7, with D perhaps TRBD1 (5 bases). The sample here was blood, taken before dendritic cell vaccination. The CDR3 DNA is TGTGCCAGCAGGGCCCCCCAGGGTTCGGGCTACGAGCAGTACTTC. Translation gives CASRAPQGSGYEQYF.